This is a list of T cell receptor beta chains from one sample in a study of blood T cells in healthy people across ages. Each CDR3 protein gets one entry after TCRdb re-called the 5' RACE reads with MiXCR. The sample contains 650,000 or so distinct CDR3 sequences, roughly half of which appear only once. Sequences were obtained from blood. The receptor source for this set is a woman aged 80 or older in good health. Each CDR3 is given with its conserved first and last residue. The order of the fields is D gene, V gene, J gene, clone size, CDR3 length, CDR3 protein, CDR3 DNA. A D gene is named only where the DNA matches it firmly. Clone size is shown for a subset of rows, as once, few, many or a class of expanded clone.

>.|TRBV21-1|TRBJ1-1|.|15
CASSKRPRDRFEAFF
TGTGCCAGCAGCAAAAGACCCCGGGACAGGTTTGAAGCTTTCTTT
>TRBD1|TRBV10-3|TRBJ2-7|many|12
CAATGATYEQYF
TGTGCCGCGACAGGGGCAACCTACGAGCAGTACTTC
>.|TRBV5-1|TRBJ2-2|.|14
CASSFEGGAGELFF
TGCGCCAGCAGCTTTGAAGGGGGAGCCGGGGAGCTGTTTTTT
>.|TRBV3-1|TRBJ1-5|.|14
CASSALAHDQPQHF
TGTGCCAGCAGCGCCTTAGCACATGATCAGCCCCAGCATTTT
>.|TRBV5-1|TRBJ2-7|.|12
CASSGAGYEQYF
TGTGCCAGCAGTGGAGCCGGTTACGAGCAGTACTTC
>.|TRBV5-1|TRBJ1-6|.|13
CASTRDGNSPLHF
TGCGCCAGCACCCGGGACGGAAATTCACCCCTCCACTTT
>.|TRBV7-6|TRBJ2-2|.|15
CASSPGASQGGELFF
TGTGCCAGCAGCCCCGGGGCCTCCCAGGGCGGGGAGCTGTTTTTT
>.|TRBV10-3|TRBJ2-2|few|16
CAISGSGRAYTGELFF
TGTGCCATCAGTGGCTCCGGCAGGGCTTACACCGGGGAGCTGTTTTTT
>TRBD2|TRBV10-3|TRBJ2-5|many|13
CAIRGGVQETQYF
TGTGCCATCAGGGGAGGGGTCCAAGAGACCCAGTACTTC
>.|TRBV5-1|TRBJ2-1|many|12
CASSSNRGEQFF
TGCGCCAGCAGCTCAAATCGGGGTGAGCAGTTCTTC
>.|TRBV12-3/TRBV12-4|TRBJ1-5|once|14
CASLDTHSNQPQHF
TGTGCCAGCCTGGACACCCATAGCAATCAGCCCCAGCATTTT
>.|TRBV20-1|TRBJ2-5|many|14
CSGSRLQGSETQYF
TGCAGTGGATCGCGCCTACAGGGATCGGAGACCCAGTACTTC
>.|TRBV7-9|TRBJ2-3|.|13
CASSIPGQPTQYF
TGTGCCAGCAGTATCCCGGGACAACCTACGCAGTATTTT
>.|TRBV7-9|TRBJ2-1|many|13
CASSFEVNNEQFF
TGTGCCAGCAGCTTCGAAGTAAACAATGAGCAGTTCTTC
>TRBD1|TRBV20-1|TRBJ1-3|.|15
CSARDAQGAGNTIYF
TGCAGTGCTAGAGATGCGCAGGGGGCGGGAAACACCATATATTTT